This is a list of T cell receptor beta chains from one sample in a study of identical twins. TCRdb itself ran the 5' RACE reads through MiXCR, one entry per CDR3 protein. The sample has about 190,000 distinct CDR3 sequences, 15% seen once. These same records also appear under a second study, on T cells expressing NK-cell markers.

The sequenced sample was CD8+ T cells sorted from blood. Receptors originate from a young woman in good health. The CDR3 runs from the conserved cysteine through the conserved F or W. D genes are given only for firm matches. Clone size is shown for a subset of rows, as once, few, many or a class of expanded clone.

V	size	J	D	DNA	CDR3
TRBV7-9	few	TRBJ2-1	NA	TGTGCCAGCAGCCATGAGGTCAGCTCCTACAATGAGCAGTTCTTC	CASSHEVSSYNEQFF
TRBV12-3/TRBV12-4	NA	TRBJ1-1	NA	TGTGCCAGCAGAAATTCCGACAGACCGAAGGCTGAAGCTTTCTTT	CASRNSDRPKAEAFF
TRBV4-1	few	TRBJ1-5	NA	TGCGCCAGCAGCCACGCGACGGGCCAGCCCCAGCATTTT	CASSHATGQPQHF
TRBV6-5	NA	TRBJ1-1	NA	TGTGCCAGCAGTTACGATGGCTCTGAAGCTTTCTTT	CASSYDGSEAFF
TRBV6-6	NA	TRBJ2-5	NA	TGTGCCTCGTCCGCGATAGTAGGGGAGACCCAGTACTTC	CASSAIVGETQYF
TRBV27	many	TRBJ2-1	TRBD2	TGTGCCAGCAGTTTCGGGCTAGCGGGAGTTGAGCAGTTCTTC	CASSFGLAGVEQFF
TRBV3-1	NA	TRBJ2-5	NA	TGTGCCAGCAGCCCAACCCCAGGGGTGGGTGAGACCCAGTACTTC	CASSPTPGVGETQYF
TRBV6-2/TRBV6-3	NA	TRBJ2-3	TRBD2	TGTGCCAGCAGTTATACCTTACTAGCGGGAGTTCCCGTGGATCACACAGATACGCAGTATTTT	CASSYTLLAGVPVDHTDTQYF
TRBV5-6	few	TRBJ2-1	NA	TGTGCCAGCAGCTTGGTTATAGGAGGGGGTGAGCAGTTCTTC	CASSLVIGGGEQFF
TRBV12-3/TRBV12-4	NA	TRBJ2-7	NA	TGTGCCAGCGGACCGGACGGACCCTACGAGCAGTACTTC	CASGPDGPYEQYF
TRBV10-3	NA	TRBJ2-7	NA	TGTGCCATCAGTGAGGGTACGGAGCAGTACTTC	CAISEGTEQYF
TRBV9	few	TRBJ2-1	NA	TGTGCCAGCAGCCCAGCCGCCAGCGAGTACTCCTACAATGAGCAGTTCTTC	CASSPAASEYSYNEQFF
TRBV27	few	TRBJ1-1	TRBD1	TGTGCCAGCAAAGCTGGGACAGGGGGCACTGAAGCTTTCTTT	CASKAGTGGTEAFF
TRBV2	few	TRBJ2-2	NA	TGTGCCAGCAGTGAATTGGGGGGCACCGGGGAGCTGTTTTTT	CASSELGGTGELFF
TRBV12-3/TRBV12-4	many	TRBJ1-5	NA	TGTGCCAGCACAGGGTCGGATAGCAATCAGCCCCAGCATTTT	CASTGSDSNQPQHF
TRBV20-1	NA	TRBJ2-4	TRBD2	TGCAGTGCCCCCCGGGGGGACAAAAACATTCAGTACTTC	CSAPRGDKNIQYF
TRBV11-3	NA	TRBJ2-7	NA	TGTGCCAGCAGCTTAAAAGGGGAGCAGTACTTC	CASSLKGEQYF
TRBV7-2	NA	TRBJ2-3	NA	TGTGCCAGCAGCTTAGTACAGGGCCGCACAGATACGCAGTATTTT	CASSLVQGRTDTQYF
TRBV14	few	TRBJ1-2	NA	TGTGCCAGCAGCGGTACTGGTATCTACACCTTC	CASSGTGIYTF
TRBV19	NA	TRBJ2-7	TRBD1	TGTGCCAGTAGTCCCCGGACAGGCATAAACTACGAGCAGTACTTC	CASSPRTGINYEQYF
TRBV11-2	NA	TRBJ1-2	TRBD1	TGTGCCAGCAGCTCCGGGACAGGGCTCTATGGCTACACCTTC	CASSSGTGLYGYTF
TRBV3-1	NA	TRBJ1-1	TRBD1	TGTGCCAGCAGCCACGGCCCAGGGCAGGGGGACACTGAAGCTTTCTTT	CASSHGPGQGDTEAFF
TRBV13	NA	TRBJ2-1	NA	TGTGCCAGCAGCCAAGAGCGGGACAATGAGCAGTTCTTC	CASSQERDNEQFF
TRBV6-5	NA	TRBJ2-7	NA	TGTGCCAGCAGTTACTCGAACAGGGCTGAACTCTACGAGCAGTACTTC	CASSYSNRAELYEQYF
TRBV7-6	NA	TRBJ2-1	TRBD2	TGTGCCAGCAGCCCCGGGGGGGTCAATGAGCAGTTCTTC	CASSPGGVNEQFF
TRBV9	many	TRBJ1-2	TRBD1	TGTGCCAGCAGCGTACTGGACAGGGGGGCCTATGGCTACACCTTC	CASSVLDRGAYGYTF
TRBV20-1	NA	TRBJ2-1	TRBD2	TGCAGTGCTAGGTCTGGAGAGCGGGGGGCGGAGCAGTTCTTC	CSARSGERGAEQFF